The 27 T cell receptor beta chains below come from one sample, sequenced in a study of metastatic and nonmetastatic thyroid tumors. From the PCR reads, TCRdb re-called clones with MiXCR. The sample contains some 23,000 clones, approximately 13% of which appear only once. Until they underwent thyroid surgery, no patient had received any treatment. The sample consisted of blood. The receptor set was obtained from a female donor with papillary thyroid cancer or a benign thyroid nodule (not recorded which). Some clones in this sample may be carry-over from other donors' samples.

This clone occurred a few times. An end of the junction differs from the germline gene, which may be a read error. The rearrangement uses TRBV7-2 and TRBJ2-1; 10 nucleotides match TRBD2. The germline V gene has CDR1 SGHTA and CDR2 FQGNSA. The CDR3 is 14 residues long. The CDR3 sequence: CASSLAGVYNEQFF. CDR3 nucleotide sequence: TGTGCCAGCAGCCTAGCGGGAGTCTACAATGAGCAGTTCTTC.

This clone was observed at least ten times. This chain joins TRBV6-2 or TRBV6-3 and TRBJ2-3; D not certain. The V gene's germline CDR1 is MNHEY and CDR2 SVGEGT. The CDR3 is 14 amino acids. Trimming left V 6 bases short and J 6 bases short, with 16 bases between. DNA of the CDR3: TGTGCCAGCAGCTCACTATTGGGTGGTGATACGCAGTATTTT. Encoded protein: CASSSLLGGDTQYF.

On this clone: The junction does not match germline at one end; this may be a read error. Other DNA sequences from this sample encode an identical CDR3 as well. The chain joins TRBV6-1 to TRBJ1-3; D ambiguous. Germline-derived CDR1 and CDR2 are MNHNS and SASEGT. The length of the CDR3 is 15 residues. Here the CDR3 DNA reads TGTGCCAGCAGTGAATTCGGAGGATCTGGGAACACCATATATTTT. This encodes CASSEFGGSGNTIYF.

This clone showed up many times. CDR3 coding DNA: TGTGCCAGCAGCCAAGATAGGGATGAGCAGTTCTTC. It encodes CASSQDRDEQFF. The V and J genes are TRBV3-1 and TRBJ2-1, with no clear D. The V gene's germline CDR1 is LGHDT and CDR2 YNNKEL (reference sequence). Trimming shortened V by 0 bases and J by 8 bases, and 5 bases separated the two germline ends. The CDR3 covers 12 residues.

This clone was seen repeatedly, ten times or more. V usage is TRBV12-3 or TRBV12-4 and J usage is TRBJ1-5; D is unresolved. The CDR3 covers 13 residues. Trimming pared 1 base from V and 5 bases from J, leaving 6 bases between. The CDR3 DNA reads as TGTGCCAGCAGTTTAGGGCCCTATCAGCCCCAGCATTTT. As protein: CASSLGPYQPQHF.

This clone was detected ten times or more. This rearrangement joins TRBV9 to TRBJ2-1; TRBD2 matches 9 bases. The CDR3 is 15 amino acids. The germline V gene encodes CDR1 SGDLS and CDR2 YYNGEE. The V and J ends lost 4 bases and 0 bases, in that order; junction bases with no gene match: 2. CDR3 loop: CASSISGSSYNEQFF. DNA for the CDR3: TGTGCCAGCAGCATTAGCGGGAGCTCCTACAATGAGCAGTTCTTC.

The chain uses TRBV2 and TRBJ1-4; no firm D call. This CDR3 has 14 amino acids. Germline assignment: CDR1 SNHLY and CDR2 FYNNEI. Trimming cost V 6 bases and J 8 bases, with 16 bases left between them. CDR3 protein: CASRTIQSGEKLFF. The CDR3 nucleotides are TGTGCCAGCAGGACGATCCAAAGCGGAGAAAAACTGTTTTTT.

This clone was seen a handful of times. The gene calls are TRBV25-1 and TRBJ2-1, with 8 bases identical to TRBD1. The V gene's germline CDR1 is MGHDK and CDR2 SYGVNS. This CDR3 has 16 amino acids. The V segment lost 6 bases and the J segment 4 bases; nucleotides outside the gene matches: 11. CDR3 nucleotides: TGTGCCAGCAGGGAAGACAGGGGAGCGAGGTACAATGAGCAGTTCTTC. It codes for CASREDRGARYNEQFF. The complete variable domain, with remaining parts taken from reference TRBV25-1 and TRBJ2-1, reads EADIYQTPRYLVIGTGKKITLECSQTMGHDKMYWYQQDPGMELHLIHYSYGVNSTEKGDLSSESTVSRIRTEHFPLTLESARPSHTSQYLCASREDRGARYNEQFFGPGTRLTVL.

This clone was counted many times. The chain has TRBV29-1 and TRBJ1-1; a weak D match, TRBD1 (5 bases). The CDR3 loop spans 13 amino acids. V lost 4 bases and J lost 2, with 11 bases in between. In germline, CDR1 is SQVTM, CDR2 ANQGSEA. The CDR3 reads CSVGQGSNTEAFF. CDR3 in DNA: TGCAGCGTTGGTCAGGGATCCAACACTGAAGCTTTCTTT.

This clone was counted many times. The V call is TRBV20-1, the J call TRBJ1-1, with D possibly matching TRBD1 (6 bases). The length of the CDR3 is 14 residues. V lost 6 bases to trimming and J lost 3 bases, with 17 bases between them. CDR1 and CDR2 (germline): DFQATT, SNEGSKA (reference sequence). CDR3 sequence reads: CSASPGASDTEAFF. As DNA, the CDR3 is TGCAGTGCATCACCAGGGGCCTCGGACACTGAAGCTTTCTTT.

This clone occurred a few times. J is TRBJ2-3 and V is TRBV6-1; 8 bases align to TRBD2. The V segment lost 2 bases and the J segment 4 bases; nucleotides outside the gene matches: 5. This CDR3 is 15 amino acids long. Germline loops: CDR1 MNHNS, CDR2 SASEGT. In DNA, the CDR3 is TGTGCCAGCAGTGAATCAGCGGGAGCTGCAGATACGCAGTATTTT. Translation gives CASSESAGAADTQYF.

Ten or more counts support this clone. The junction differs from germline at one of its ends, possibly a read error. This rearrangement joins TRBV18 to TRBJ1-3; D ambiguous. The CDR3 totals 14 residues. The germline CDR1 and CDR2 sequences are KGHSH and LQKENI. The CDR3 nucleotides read TGTGTCAGCTCACCCGGGGTCTCTGGAAACACCATATATTTT. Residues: CVSSPGVSGNTIYF.

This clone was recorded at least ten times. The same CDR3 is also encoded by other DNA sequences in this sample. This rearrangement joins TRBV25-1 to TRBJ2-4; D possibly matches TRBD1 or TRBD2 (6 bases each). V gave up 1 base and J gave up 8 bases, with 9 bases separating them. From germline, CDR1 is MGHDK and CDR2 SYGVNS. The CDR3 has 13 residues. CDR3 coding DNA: TGTGCCAGCAGTGAATGGGGGGCGGACATTCAGTACTTC. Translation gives CASSEWGADIQYF.

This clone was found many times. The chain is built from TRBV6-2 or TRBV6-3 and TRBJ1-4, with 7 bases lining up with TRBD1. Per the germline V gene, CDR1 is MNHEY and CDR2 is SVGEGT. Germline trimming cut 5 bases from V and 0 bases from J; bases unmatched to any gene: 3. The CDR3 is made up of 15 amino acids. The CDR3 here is CASSNGQATNEKLFF. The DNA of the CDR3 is TGTGCCAGCAGTAACGGACAGGCAACTAATGAAAAACTGTTTTTT.

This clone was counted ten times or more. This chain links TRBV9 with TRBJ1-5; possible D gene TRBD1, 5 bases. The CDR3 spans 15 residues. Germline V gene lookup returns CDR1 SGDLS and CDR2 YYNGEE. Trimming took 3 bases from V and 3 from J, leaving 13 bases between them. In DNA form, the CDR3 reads TGTGCCAGCAGCGAGTGGGACGGCTCCAATCAGCCCCAGCATTTT. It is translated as CASSEWDGSNQPQHF.

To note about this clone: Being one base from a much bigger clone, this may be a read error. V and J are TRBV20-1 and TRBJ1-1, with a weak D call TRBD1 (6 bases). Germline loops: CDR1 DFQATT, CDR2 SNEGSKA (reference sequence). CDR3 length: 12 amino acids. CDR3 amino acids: CSARQVNTVAFF. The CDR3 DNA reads TGCAGTGCCAGACAGGTGAACACTGTAGCTTTCTTT.

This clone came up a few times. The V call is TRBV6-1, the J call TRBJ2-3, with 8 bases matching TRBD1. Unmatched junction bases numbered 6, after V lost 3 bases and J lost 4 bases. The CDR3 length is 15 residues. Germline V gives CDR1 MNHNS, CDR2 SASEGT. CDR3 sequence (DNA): TGTGCCAGCAGTGACGGACAGGGTGATGCAGATACGCAGTATTTT. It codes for CASSDGQGDADTQYF.

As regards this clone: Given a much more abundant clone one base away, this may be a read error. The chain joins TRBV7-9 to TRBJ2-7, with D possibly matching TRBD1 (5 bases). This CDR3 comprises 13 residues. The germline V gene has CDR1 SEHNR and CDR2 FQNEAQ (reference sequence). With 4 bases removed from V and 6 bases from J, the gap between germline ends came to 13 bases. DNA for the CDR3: TGTGCCAGCAGCTCAGGTTCAGGGTTCGAGCAGTACTTC. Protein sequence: CASSSGSGFEQYF.

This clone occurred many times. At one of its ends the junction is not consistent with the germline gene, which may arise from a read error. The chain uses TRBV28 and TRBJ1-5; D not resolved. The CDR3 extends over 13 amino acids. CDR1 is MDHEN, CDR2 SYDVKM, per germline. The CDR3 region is CAGSLNGNRPQHF. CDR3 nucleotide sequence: TGTGCCGGCAGTTTAAACGGGAATCGGCCCCAGCATTTT. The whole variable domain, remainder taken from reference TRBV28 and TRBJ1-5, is DVKVTQSSRYLVKRTGEKVFLECVQDMDHENMFWYRQDPGLGLRLIYFSYDVKMKEKGDIPEGYSVSREKKERFSLILESASTNQTSMYLCAGSLNGNRPQHFGDGTRLSIL.

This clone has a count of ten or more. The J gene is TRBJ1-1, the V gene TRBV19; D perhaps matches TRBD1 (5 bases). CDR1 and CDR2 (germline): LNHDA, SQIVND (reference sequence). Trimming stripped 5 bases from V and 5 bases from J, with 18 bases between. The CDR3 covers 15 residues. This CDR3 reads CASSPMGPRPTEAFF. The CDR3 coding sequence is TGTGCCAGTAGTCCGATGGGGCCACGGCCAACTGAAGCTTTCTTT.

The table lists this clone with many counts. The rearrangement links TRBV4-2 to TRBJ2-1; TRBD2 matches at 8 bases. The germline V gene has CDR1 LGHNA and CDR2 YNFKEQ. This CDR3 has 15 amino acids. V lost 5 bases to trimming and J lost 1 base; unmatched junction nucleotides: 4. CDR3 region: CASSKRGPSYNEQFF. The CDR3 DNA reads TGTGCCAGCAGCAAGCGGGGGCCTTCCTACAATGAGCAGTTCTTC.

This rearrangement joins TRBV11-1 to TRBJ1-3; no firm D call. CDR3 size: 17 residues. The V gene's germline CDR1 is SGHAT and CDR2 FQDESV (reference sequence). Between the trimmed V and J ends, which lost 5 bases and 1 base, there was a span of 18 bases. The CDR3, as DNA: TGTGCCAGCAGCCCGACGGACTTTGACGGATCTGGAAACACCATATATTTT. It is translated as CASSPTDFDGSGNTIYF.

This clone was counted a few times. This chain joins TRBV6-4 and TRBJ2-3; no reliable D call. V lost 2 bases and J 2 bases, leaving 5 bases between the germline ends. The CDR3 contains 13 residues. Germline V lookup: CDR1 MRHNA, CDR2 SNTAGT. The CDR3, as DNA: TGTGCCAGCAGTGACCTTACCACAGATACGCAGTATTTT. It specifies CASSDLTTDTQYF.

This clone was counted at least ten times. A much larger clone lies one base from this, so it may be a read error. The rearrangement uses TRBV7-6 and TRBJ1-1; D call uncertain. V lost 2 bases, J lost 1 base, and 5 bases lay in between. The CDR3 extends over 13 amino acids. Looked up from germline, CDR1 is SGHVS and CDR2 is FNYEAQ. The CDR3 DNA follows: TGTGCCAGCAGCTTAAGTGGGAACACTGAAGCTTTCTTT. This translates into CASSLSGNTEAFF.

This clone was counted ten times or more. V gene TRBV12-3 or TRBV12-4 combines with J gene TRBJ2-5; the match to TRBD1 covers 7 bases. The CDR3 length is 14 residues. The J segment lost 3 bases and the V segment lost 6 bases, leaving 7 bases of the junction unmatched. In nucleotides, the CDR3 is TGTGCCAGCAGCCCCGTCGACAGGGAAGAGACCCAGTACTTC. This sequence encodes CASSPVDREETQYF.

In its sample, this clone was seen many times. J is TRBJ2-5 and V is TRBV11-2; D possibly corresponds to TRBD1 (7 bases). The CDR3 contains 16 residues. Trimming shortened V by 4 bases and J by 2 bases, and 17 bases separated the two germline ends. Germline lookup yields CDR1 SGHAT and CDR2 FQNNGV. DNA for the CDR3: TGTGCCAGCAGCTCTGGTTCGGCAGGGGGGCAAGAGACCCAGTACTTC. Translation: CASSSGSAGGQETQYF.

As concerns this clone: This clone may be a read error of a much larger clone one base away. CDR3 sequence reads: CACIPLSGTAGELFF. CDR3 sequence (DNA): TGTGCCTGCATCCCTTTAAGCGGGACGGCCGGGGAGCTGTTTTTT. The rearrangement links TRBV12-3 or TRBV12-4 to TRBJ2-2, with TRBD2 matching over 7 bases. The CDR3 contains 15 residues. The junction had 15 bases not matched to a gene; V was cut back by 11 bases and J by 6 bases.